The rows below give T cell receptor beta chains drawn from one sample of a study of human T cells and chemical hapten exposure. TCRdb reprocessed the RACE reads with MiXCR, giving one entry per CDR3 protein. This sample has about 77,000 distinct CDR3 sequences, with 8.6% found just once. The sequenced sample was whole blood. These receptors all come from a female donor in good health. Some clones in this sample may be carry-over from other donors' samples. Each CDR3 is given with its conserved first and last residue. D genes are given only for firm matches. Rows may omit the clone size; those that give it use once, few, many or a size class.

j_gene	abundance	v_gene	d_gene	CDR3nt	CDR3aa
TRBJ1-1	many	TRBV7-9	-	TGTGCCAGCAGCCCCGGCCTTACAGAGAACACTGAAGCTTTCTTT	CASSPGLTENTEAFF
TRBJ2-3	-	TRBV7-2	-	TGTGCCAGCAGCTTAGGCCCCCGAACCGAGTGGTATTTT	CASSLGPRTEWYF
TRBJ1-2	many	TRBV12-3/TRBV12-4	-	TGTGCCAGCAGTTTCCGGCATAATGATCCCTATGGCTACACCTTC	CASSFRHNDPYGYTF
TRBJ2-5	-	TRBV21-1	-	TGTGCCAGCCCCAGGTATGCAGAGACCCAGTACTTC	CASPRYAETQYF
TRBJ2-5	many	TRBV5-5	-	TGTGCCAGCAGCCCCTACCTAACGTACCTTCAAGAGACCCAGTACTTC	CASSPYLTYLQETQYF
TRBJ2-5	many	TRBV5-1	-	TGCGCCAGCAGCTCGTACCAAGAGACCCAGTACTTC	CASSSYQETQYF
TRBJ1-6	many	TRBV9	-	TGTGCCAGCAGCGTAGCTCCCTATAATTCACCCCTCCACTTT	CASSVAPYNSPLHF
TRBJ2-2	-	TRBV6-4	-	TGTGCCAGCACCCCAGGGGGGGACCCGACCGGGGAGCTGTTTTTT	CASTPGGDPTGELFF
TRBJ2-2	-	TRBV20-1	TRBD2	TGCAGTGCCCCACGAGGGACTAGCGGGGCGAACACCGGGGAGCTGTTTTTT	CSAPRGTSGANTGELFF
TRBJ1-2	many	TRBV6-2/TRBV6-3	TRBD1	TGTGCCAGCAGTCGGGGACAGTACTATGGCTACACCTTC	CASSRGQYYGYTF
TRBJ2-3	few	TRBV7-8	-	TGTGCCAGCAGCTTTGTATGGCCTAGCATAACAGATACGCAGTATTTT	CASSFVWPSITDTQYF
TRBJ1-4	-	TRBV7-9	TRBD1	TGTGCCACCAGGCCCCCCCAGGGGGCGATTAATGAAAAACTGTTTTTT	CATRPPQGAINEKLFF
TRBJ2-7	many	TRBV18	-	TGTGCCAGCTCACCCTCACGGACAGATTTGTACGAGCAGTACTTC	CASSPSRTDLYEQYF
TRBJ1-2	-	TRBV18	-	TGTGCCAGCTCACCATCTTCGCGGGGAGACTATGGCTACACCTTC	CASSPSSRGDYGYTF
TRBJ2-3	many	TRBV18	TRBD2	TGTGCCAGCTCACCCGGGACTAGCGGGGCAGGGGATACGCAGTATTTT	CASSPGTSGAGDTQYF
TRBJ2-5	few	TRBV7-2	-	TGTGCCAGCAGCTTAGATCCCCCTCTCGACAGTTTAGAGACCCAGTACTTC	CASSLDPPLDSLETQYF
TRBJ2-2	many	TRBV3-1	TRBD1	TGTGCCAGCAGCCGACAGGGGGACACCGGGGAGCTGTTTTTT	CASSRQGDTGELFF
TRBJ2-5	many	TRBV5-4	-	TGTGCCAGCAGCCCAGGGGGTAGCGGAGCGGAGACCCAGTACTTC	CASSPGGSGAETQYF
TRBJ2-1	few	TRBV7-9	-	TGTGCCAGCAGCCCCCGGGTGGGTTCATACAATGAGCAGTTCTTC	CASSPRVGSYNEQFF